Shown below are 9 T cell receptor beta chains from a single sample sequenced in a study of blood T cell repertoires in COVID-19 (dated by TCRdb to 2018 to 2020). Library construction relied on the immunoSEQ multiplex PCR assay. TCRdb took over this immuneACCESS table, retaining in-frame rearrangements with V and J assigned. Such tables are incomplete; in checked studies, under half of the missing clones stem from an unresolved V gene, and the remainder is unexplained. The sample table records tens of thousands of clones; about nine tenths of these occur just once. The ten largest account for 29% of the sample. Material: peripheral blood. The receptors were gathered from an elderly woman with active or convalescent COVID-19.

The V call is TRBV7-8, the J call TRBJ1-1; D remains unclear. Trimming took off 2 bases at V and 0 bases at J, with 10 bases between the two ends. Germline V gene sequence: CDR1 SGHVS, CDR2 FQNEAQ. CDR3 length: 15 residues. Written as DNA, the CDR3 is TGTGCCAGCAGCTTAAGTGCAGATCTGAACACTGAAGCTTTCTTT. Translating gives CASSLSADLNTEAFF.

The chain recombines TRBV2 with TRBJ1-4; D is possibly TRBD1 (5 bases). This CDR3 region has 15 residues. The germline CDR1 and CDR2 sequences are SNHLY and FYNNEI. V was cut by 3 bases and J by 8 bases, with 16 bases left in between. The DNA of the CDR3 is TGTGCCAGCAGTGAGGCGGGGAGTGAGGGGGAAAAACTGTTTTTT. Protein product: CASSEAGSEGEKLFF.

In DNA form, the CDR3 reads TGTGCCAGCAGCGAGGGCCCGAACACCGGGGAGCTGTTTTTT. Residues: CASSEGPNTGELFF. V and J are TRBV5-4 and TRBJ2-2; TRBD2 might be the D (5 bases). Germline CDR1 reads SGHNT; CDR2 reads YYREEE (reference sequence). The CDR3 totals 14 residues. V was pared by 4 bases and J by 0 bases, with 7 bases between.

This clone has a handful of counts. The V gene is TRBV7-2, the J gene TRBJ1-2, with 9 bases lining up with TRBD1. The CDR3 spans 16 residues. From germline, CDR1 is SGHTA and CDR2 FQGNSA. Trimming at V came to 5 bases and at J to 4 bases, leaving 11 bases not matched to a gene. DNA of the CDR3: TGTGCCAGCAGCCTGTCCCTAACAGGGGGCGTCTATGGCTACACCTTC. Its translation: CASSLSLTGGVYGYTF.

The rearrangement joins TRBV7-2 to TRBJ1-2; no clear D gene. Germline V gives CDR1 SGHTA, CDR2 FQGNSA. Trimming took off 0 bases at V and 9 bases at J, with 11 bases between the two ends. The CDR3 length is 13 residues. The CDR3 coding sequence is TGTGCCAGCAGCTTAGCGAGAGAGGTTAGCTACACCTTC. It translates to CASSLAREVSYTF.

V and J are TRBV15 and TRBJ2-3, with D possibly matching TRBD2 (6 bases). CDR3 length: 13 residues. Germline values: CDR1 LNHNV, CDR2 YYDKDF (reference sequence). V was cut by 7 bases and J by 5 bases, with 13 bases left in between. CDR3 DNA: TGTGCCACCACCGGACGGGGAGGAGATACGCAGTATTTT. This encodes CATTGRGGDTQYF.

J is TRBJ2-1 and V is TRBV9, with 7 bases matching TRBD2. The CDR3 runs 14 residues. Per germline, CDR1 SGDLS and CDR2 YYNGEE. After removal of 2 bases from V and 2 bases from J, the junction contained 1 base not matched to a gene. As DNA, the CDR3 is TGTGCCAGCAGCGTGGGAGGGGCCTACAATGAGCAGTTCTTC. As protein: CASSVGGAYNEQFF.

The chain couples TRBV18 to TRBJ1-6, with D uncertain. Deletions cut 3 bases from V and 7 bases from J, with 10 bases between. This CDR3 spans 14 amino acids. From germline, CDR1 is KGHSH and CDR2 LQKENI. The CDR3 reads CASSPGKDNSPLHF. The CDR3 coding sequence is TGTGCCAGCTCACCCGGGAAAGACAATTCACCCCTCCACTTT.

The chain employs TRBV28 and TRBJ1-2; 8 bases agree with TRBD1. Germline CDR1 MDHEN, CDR2 SYDVKM. V dropped 6 bases and J dropped 0; count of bases not matched to a gene: 6. CDR3 size: 15 residues. The CDR3: CASSPDREANYGYTF. In nucleotides, the CDR3 is TGTGCCAGCAGCCCGGACAGGGAAGCTAACTATGGCTACACCTTC.